Listed below are T cell receptor beta chains from one sample, sequenced in a study of blood T cell repertoires in COVID-19. The protocol was immunoSEQ multiplex PCR, while the TCRdb copy is restricted to in-frame clones and leaves out a portion. The top ten clones hold around 7.6% of a sample with around 120,000 clones, approximately 82% of them seen once. Sequences were obtained from peripheral blood. These receptors were obtained from a man aged 65-85 years with active or convalescent COVID-19. Both conserved end residues are trimmed from each CDR3.

>TRBJ2-5|TRBV30
AWSVSGETQY
>TRBJ2-5|TRBV29-1
SVGPRAAEETQY
>TRBJ2-1|TRBV4-3
ASSQGSGLGHNEQF
>TRBJ1-1|TRBV19
ATGLGVVSEAF
>TRBJ1-2|TRBV5-1
ASSLALTSNYGYT
>TRBJ2-1|TRBV6-8
ASSHRDRVDNEQF
>TRBJ1-3|TRBV30
AWSGTTGSGNTIY
>TRBJ1-2|TRBV27
ASSFAGQGNLVRYGYT
>TRBJ1-3|TRBV18
ASSPGQISSGNTIY
>TRBJ2-2|TRBV27
ASSFTMNSGGELF
>TRBJ2-5|TRBV10-1
ASRGAGTRPPVGTQY
>TRBJ2-1|TRBV15
AASAGTKDEQF
>TRBJ2-2|TRBV18
ASSPQREDTGELF
>TRBJ1-5|TRBV6-5
ASSTGQSLNQPQH
>TRBJ2-2|TRBV5-1
ASKGQNTGELF
>TRBJ2-2|TRBV4-1
ASSPRLWLNTGELF
>TRBJ2-2|TRBV4-3
ASSQAGGNTGELF
>TRBJ1-1|TRBV9
ASSAMGRGTEAF
>TRBJ1-4|TRBV6-5
ASSSEQGAREKLF
>TRBJ2-7|TRBV30
AWSFPAGQGKYEQY
>TRBJ2-2|TRBV19
ASSTSPPGTGELF
>TRBJ1-5|TRBV12-5
ASGLSNNQPQH
>TRBJ1-4|TRBV4-3
ASSPGGTGSFGEKLF
>TRBJ2-5|TRBV11-1
ASSLLQQETQY
>TRBJ1-1|TRBV30
AWSPKRDRNTEAF
>TRBJ2-1|TRBV7-2
ASSSTGTGKHNEQF
>TRBJ2-3|TRBV4-2
ASSQEGLAGTDTQY
>TRBJ1-1|TRBV30
AWSVHVAGAF
>TRBJ2-3|TRBV11-2
ASSSRLAGGVDTQY
>TRBJ1-2|TRBV6-2/TRBV6-3
ASSWGQQNYGYT
>TRBJ2-1|TRBV5-5
ASTQGLNNEQF
>TRBJ1-2|TRBV27
ASSFDRFGGYT
>TRBJ1-1|TRBV11-3
ASSIDSYTEAF
>TRBJ2-4|TRBV5-1
ASSSTSRDRGLLAAENIQY
>TRBJ1-1|TRBV6-6
ASTMGGEAF
>TRBJ1-1|TRBV25-1
ASRETAMNTEAF
>TRBJ1-5|TRBV19
ASSIRDRLSNQPQH
>TRBJ2-2|TRBV9
ASSERGQGAIGELF
>TRBJ1-6|TRBV19
ASTWASSSYNSPLH
>TRBJ2-5|TRBV3-1/TRBV3-2
ASSPSSRVVETQY
>TRBJ1-4|TRBV11-2
ASSLGPGRNEKLF
>TRBJ2-3|TRBV5-4
ASNTGGVLVADTQY
>TRBJ1-4|TRBV5-1
ASSGDRGLGNEKLF
>TRBJ2-5|TRBV14
ASSQVAGRETQY
>TRBJ1-1|TRBV7-9
ASSPLPVMNTEAF
>TRBJ1-6|TRBV27
ASSQRGYNSPLH
>TRBJ1-5|TRBV28
ASSFWDRGLVQPQH
>TRBJ2-1|TRBV27
ASSLSPAGGRYNEQF
>TRBJ2-3|TRBV7-3
ASSRGRSSTDTQY
>TRBJ2-7|TRBV6-1
ASSESQGPYEQY